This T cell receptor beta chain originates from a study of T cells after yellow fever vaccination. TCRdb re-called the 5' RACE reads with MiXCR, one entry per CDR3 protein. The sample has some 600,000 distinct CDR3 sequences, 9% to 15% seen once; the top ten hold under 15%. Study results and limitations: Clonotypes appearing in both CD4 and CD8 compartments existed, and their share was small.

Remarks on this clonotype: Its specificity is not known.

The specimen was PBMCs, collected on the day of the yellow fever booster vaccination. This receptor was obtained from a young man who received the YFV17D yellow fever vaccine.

CDR3: CSARGLDENIQYF. Written as DNA, the CDR3 is TGCAGTGCTAGAGGACTAGATGAAAACATTCAGTACTTC. J is TRBJ2-4 and V is TRBV20-1, with D possibly matching TRBD2 (6 bases). Trimming took off 1 base at V and 5 bases at J, with 9 bases between the two ends. This CDR3 region has 13 residues. Germline V gene sequence: CDR1 DFQATT, CDR2 SNEGSKA (reference sequence).